One and the same sample provided the 16 T cell receptor beta chains below, sequenced in a study of cytomegalovirus exposure and HLA in healthy donors. The protocol was immunoSEQ multiplex PCR, while the TCRdb copy is restricted to in-frame clones and leaves out a portion. In the table there are more than 120,000 clones, roughly 87% of which are singletons. The source material was PBMCs. The origin of the receptors is a man between 18 and 29 years old in good health and CMV-seropositive.

Only one count was recorded for this clone. J is TRBJ1-1 and V is TRBV6-4, with 7 bases that match TRBD1. The germline CDR1 and CDR2 sequences are MRHNA and SNTAGT. V was clipped by 6 bases and J by 1 base; unmatched bases: 5. CDR3 length: 14 residues. CDR3 protein: CASRVGQSNTEAFF. The CDR3 nucleotides read TGTGCCAGCAGAGTGGGACAGTCGAACACTGAAGCTTTCTTT.

The chain employs TRBV6-6 and TRBJ1-4; 9 bases are a match to TRBD1. The junction had 8 bases not matched to a gene; V was cut back by 5 bases and J by 10 bases. The CDR3 has 14 amino acids. Germline CDR1 and CDR2: MNHNY and SVGAGI (reference sequence). CDR3: CASSSWDRDAKLFF. DNA for the CDR3: TGTGCCAGCAGTAGCTGGGACAGGGATGCAAAACTGTTTTTT.

This chain uses TRBV28 with TRBJ1-6; D remains unclear. CDR1 and CDR2 from the germline V gene are MDHEN and SYDVKM. With 6 bases removed from V and 2 bases from J, the gap between germline ends came to 11 bases. The CDR3 length is 15 residues. The CDR3 here is CASSYGSPYNSPLHF. CDR3 sequence (DNA): TGTGCCAGCAGCTATGGGAGCCCCTATAATTCACCCCTCCACTTT.

This sequence joins TRBV7-2 and TRBJ2-7; weak D call: TRBD2 (5 bases). Germline CDR1 is SGHTA and CDR2 is FQGNSA. Trimming removed 0 bases from V and 3 bases from J, with 12 bases in between. The CDR3 has 15 amino acids. CDR3 protein: CASSLAGAGFYEQYF. In DNA form, the CDR3 reads TGTGCCAGCAGCTTAGCGGGCGCGGGTTTCTACGAGCAGTACTTC.

The rearrangement uses TRBV5-1 and TRBJ1-5; the D is unclear. The CDR3 length is 14 residues. CDR1 is SGHRS, CDR2 YFSETQ, per germline. V shed 2 bases and J shed 4 bases, with 10 bases lying between them. The CDR3 DNA reads TGCGCCAGCAGCTTCCGGGGTGGTAATCAGCCCCAGCATTTT. Residues: CASSFRGGNQPQHF.

The DNA of the CDR3 is TGTGCCAGCAGCGTAGGAGGCTCCTACAATGAGCAGTTCTTC. Translated, it gives CASSVGGSYNEQFF. The chain links TRBV9 to TRBJ2-1; D remains ambiguous. This CDR3 region has 14 residues. V lost 0 bases, J lost 0 bases, and 4 bases lay in between. The germline V gene has CDR1 SGDLS and CDR2 YYNGEE.

The CDR3 nucleotides read TGTGCCAGCAGTTACGGCGGGGCAGGGGAGGGTTACGAGCAGTACTTC. Translated, it gives CASSYGGAGEGYEQYF. This chain links TRBV6-5 with TRBJ2-7; D might be TRBD2 (7 bases). This CDR3 is 16 amino acids long. Germline loops: CDR1 MNHEY, CDR2 SVGAGI. The ends were cut back, 2 bases at V and 4 bases at J, with 18 bases in the middle.

The J gene is TRBJ2-7, the V gene TRBV19; 8 bases agree with TRBD1. Germline assignment: CDR1 LNHDA and CDR2 SQIVND (reference sequence). After removal of 5 bases from V and 4 bases from J, the junction contained 7 bases not matched to a gene. The CDR3 sequence is 14 residues long. The CDR3 nucleotides are TGTGCCAGTAGTCAGACAGGGGTGGATTACGAGCAGTACTTC. Translation: CASSQTGVDYEQYF.

The V gene is TRBV2, the J gene TRBJ1-1; D may be TRBD1 (5 bases). The CDR3 contains 14 residues. The germline V gene encodes CDR1 SNHLY and CDR2 FYNNEI. V was pared by 4 bases and J by 4 bases, with 13 bases between. The CDR3 sequence: CASSVPRVSTEAFF. The CDR3 nucleotides are TGTGCCAGCAGTGTCCCCAGGGTTTCCACTGAAGCTTTCTTT.

This chain joins TRBV19 and TRBJ1-3, with TRBD1 matching over 7 bases. This CDR3 is 16 amino acids long. With 1 base clipped from V and 5 bases from J, the junction kept 8 bases outside the gene matches. Germline loops: CDR1 LNHDA, CDR2 SQIVND (reference sequence). Here the CDR3 reads CASSIARGGQRNTIYF. The CDR3 DNA follows: TGTGCCAGTAGTATAGCCCGAGGGGGCCAAAGAAACACCATATATTTT.

The genes are TRBV4-1 and TRBJ2-7, with a weak D call TRBD1 (6 bases). CDR3 length: 14 amino acids. The V end was cut by 3 bases, the J end by 2 bases, with 11 bases between. Germline V lookup: CDR1 MGHRA, CDR2 YSYEKL. DNA for the CDR3: TGCGCCAGCAGCCAGTGGCAGGGGACCTACGAGCAGTACTTC. It codes for CASSQWQGTYEQYF.

The chain joins TRBV4-1 to TRBJ1-2; D is uncertain. This CDR3 has 12 amino acids. Germline V CDR1 and CDR2: MGHRA, YSYEKL. V dropped 6 bases and J dropped 2 bases, with 7 bases sitting between them. CDR3 residues: CASSFQNYGYTF. CDR3 sequence (DNA): TGCGCCAGCAGTTTTCAAAACTATGGCTACACCTTC.

The chain recombines TRBV10-2 with TRBJ1-2, with D possibly matching TRBD1 (5 bases). V gave up 3 bases and J gave up 8 bases, with 10 bases separating them. Germline loops: CDR1 WSHSY, CDR2 SAAADI. CDR3 length: 12 residues. In nucleotides, the CDR3 is TGCGCCAGCAGTGAACCAGGGAGGGGCTACACCTTC. Its translation: CASSEPGRGYTF.

The chain links TRBV7-9 to TRBJ1-3; TRBD1 matches 11 bases. The germline V gene encodes CDR1 SEHNR and CDR2 FQNEAQ (reference sequence). This CDR3 has 14 residues. The V gene end was trimmed by 5 bases and the J gene end by 8 bases; junction bases not matched to a gene: 5. This chain's CDR3 is CASSGQGASDTIYF. The CDR3 coding sequence is TGTGCCAGCAGCGGACAGGGGGCGAGCGACACCATATATTTT.

This clone appeared a single time. This rearrangement joins TRBV5-1 to TRBJ1-1, with D possibly matching TRBD1 (5 bases). The V and J ends lost 7 bases and 6 bases respectively, with 22 bases between them. CDR3 length: 15 amino acids. CDR1 is SGHRS and CDR2 is YFSETQ in the germline V gene. CDR3 sequence (DNA): TGCGCCAGCGGTCCGACGGGGGTTCCGCGCGCTGAAGCTTTCTTT. Protein: CASGPTGVPRAEAFF.

The chain couples TRBV27 to TRBJ2-7; TRBD2 agrees at 7 bases. Germline V CDR1 and CDR2: MNHEY, SMNVEV (reference sequence). This CDR3 spans 15 amino acids. V shed 5 bases, J shed 0 bases, and the junction held 7 bases outside the gene matches. The CDR3: CASSLEASGSYEQYF. In DNA, the CDR3 is TGTGCCAGCAGTCTTGAGGCTAGCGGCTCCTACGAGCAGTACTTC.